This TCR beta chain was profiled in a study of cytomegalovirus exposure and HLA in healthy donors. The CDR3 totals 17 residues. Germline V gives CDR1 MGHRA, CDR2 YSYEKL. Trimming cost V 0 bases and J 6 bases; bases outside gene matches: 7. 13 Jbeta primers and 60 Vbeta primers were used for the PCR. The table came from immunoSEQ multiplex PCR; TCRdb's copy has only in-frame clones and leaves some out. The data contain fewer than 200,000 clones, about 77% of them singletons. The chain employs TRBV4-1 and TRBJ1-6; 8 bases match TRBD1. The clonotype was recovered from a woman between 40 and 55 years old in good health and CMV-seropositive. The sequenced sample was PBMCs. The CDR3, as DNA: TGCGCCAGCAGCCAAGAAGGCAGGGGGCCCGCTAATTCACCCCTCCACTTT. This codes for CASSQEGRGPANSPLHF.